Presented here are 4 T cell receptor beta chains from one specimen sequenced in a study of T-cell memory formation after mild COVID-19. TCRdb ran MiXCR on the 5' RACE reads and lists one entry per CDR3 protein. The sample records about 560,000 distinct CDR3 sequences, 20% to 25% being singletons. The source material was PBMCs or a T cell subset sorted from them (not recorded which). These receptors came from an adult woman who had mild COVID-19 (a few samples of this study predate the infection). Cell type and time point are not known.

At least ten counts were recorded for this clonotype. V gene TRBV12-3 or TRBV12-4 combines with J gene TRBJ2-7, with 8 bases aligning to TRBD1. There are 14 residues in the CDR3. Trimming removed 5 bases from V and 1 base from J; junction bases left unmatched: 4. DNA of the CDR3: TGTGCCAGCAGTAACGGACAGGGATCCTACGAGCAGTACTTC. It encodes CASSNGQGSYEQYF.

The chain carries TRBV24-1 and TRBJ2-5; 8 positions match TRBD1. The V gene's germline CDR1 is KGHDR and CDR2 SFDVKD. Losses at the gene ends were 5 bases for V and 7 bases for J; bases not matched to a gene: 8. CDR3 length equals 14 residues. DNA for the CDR3: TGTGCCACCAGTGCGCCAGGGGGCCAGGGGACCCAGTACTTC. Protein: CATSAPGGQGTQYF.

The V call is TRBV12-3 or TRBV12-4, the J call TRBJ2-7; 7 bases are shared with TRBD1. After removal of 6 bases from V and 4 bases from J, the junction contained 9 bases not matched to a gene. The CDR3 is 14 amino acids. The CDR3 nucleotides read TGTGCCAGCAGCCCCCCGGGACAGTTATACGAGCAGTACTTC. Protein sequence: CASSPPGQLYEQYF.

The chain combines TRBV9 with TRBJ2-5; 10 bases are a match to TRBD2. The CDR3 has 15 amino acids. J lost 0 bases, V lost 2 bases, and 1 base had no gene match. In germline, CDR1 is SGDLS, CDR2 YYNGEE. In DNA form, the CDR3 reads TGTGCCAGCAGCGTCGGGACTAGCGACCAAGAGACCCAGTACTTC. It codes for CASSVGTSDQETQYF.